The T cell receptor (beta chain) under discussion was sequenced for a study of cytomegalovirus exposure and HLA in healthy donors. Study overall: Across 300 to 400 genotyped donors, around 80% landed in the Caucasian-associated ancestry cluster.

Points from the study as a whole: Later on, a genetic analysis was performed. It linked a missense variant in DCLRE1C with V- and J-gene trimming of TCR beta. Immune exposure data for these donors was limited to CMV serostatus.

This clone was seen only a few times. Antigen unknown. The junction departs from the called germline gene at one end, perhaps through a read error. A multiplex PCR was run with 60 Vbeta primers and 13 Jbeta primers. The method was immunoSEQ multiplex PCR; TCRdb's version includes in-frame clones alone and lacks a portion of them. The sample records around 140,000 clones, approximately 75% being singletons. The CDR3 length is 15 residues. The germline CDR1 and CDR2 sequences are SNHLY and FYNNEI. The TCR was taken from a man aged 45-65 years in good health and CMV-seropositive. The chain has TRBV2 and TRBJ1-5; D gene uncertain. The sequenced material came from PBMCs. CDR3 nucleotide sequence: TGTGCCAGCAGGGAAGACGCCGGTAGCAATCAGCCCCAGCATTTT. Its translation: CASREDAGSNQPQHF.